The 5 T cell receptor beta chains in this list originate from one sample, sequenced in a study of T cell responses to AZD1222 COVID-19 vaccine (dated by TCRdb to the early 2020s). Receptors were amplified or captured by the immunoSEQ multiplex PCR assay. Held by TCRdb, this immuneACCESS table contains in-frame sequences only and omits some clones. Under half of the omission traces to an unresolved V gene where checked; the cause of the rest is unknown. In this sample the table shows some 160,000 clones, approximately 90% of which occur a single time. Around 4% of the sample goes to the ten largest clones. The sample's time point label, in plain terms: baseline before first vaccination. The sequencing here drew on peripheral blood, taken on day 0 of AZD1222 vaccination. The receptors originated from an adult in good health.

J is TRBJ1-1 and V is TRBV27; D gene ambiguous. CDR1 MNHEY and CDR2 SMNVEV come from the germline V gene (reference sequence). The V end was cut by 0 bases, the J end by 3 bases, with 8 bases between. The CDR3 loop spans 14 amino acids. The CDR3 spells CASSLSLQHTEAFF. For the CDR3, the DNA is TGTGCCAGCAGTTTATCACTTCAGCACACTGAAGCTTTCTTT.

The chain links TRBV6-5 to TRBJ1-2; tentatively, D is TRBD1 (6 bases). The germline gives CDR1 MNHEY, CDR2 SVGAGI. CDR3 length equals 14 residues. Trimming shortened V by 3 bases and J by 4 bases, and 12 bases separated the two germline ends. Here the CDR3 reads CASSYRPGAYGYTF. CDR3 coding DNA: TGTGCCAGCAGTTATCGGCCAGGGGCCTATGGCTACACCTTC.

V usage is TRBV7-9 and J usage is TRBJ2-5; 8 bases match TRBD2. The germline V gene encodes CDR1 SEHNR and CDR2 FQNEAQ (reference sequence). This CDR3 is built from 18 residues. J was trimmed by 5 bases and V by 3 bases; bases with no gene match: 17. As DNA, the CDR3 is TGTGCCAGCAGCTTGTCGTTAGGGCCAGCGGGAGCGAGGGAGACCCAGTACTTC. Protein: CASSLSLGPAGARETQYF.

The genes are TRBV5-1 and TRBJ1-5, with 7 bases identical to TRBD1. There are 17 residues in the CDR3. The V gene's germline CDR1 is SGHRS and CDR2 YFSETQ. V lost 4 bases, J lost 4 bases, and 14 bases stayed unmatched. The CDR3 sequence: CASSPTSGRGPNQPQHF. CDR3 nucleotide sequence: TGCGCCAGCAGCCCAACTTCGGGGAGGGGGCCGAATCAGCCCCAGCATTTT.

The CDR3 is CASSPKGGWGNQPQHF. For the CDR3, the DNA is TGTGCCAGTAGCCCTAAGGGGGGCTGGGGCAATCAGCCCCAGCATTTT. The chain is built from TRBV19 and TRBJ1-5; D perhaps matches TRBD1 (6 bases). CDR1 and CDR2 (germline): LNHDA, SQIVND (reference sequence). The length of the CDR3 is 16 residues. The V gene lost 6 bases and the J gene lost 2 bases, with 17 bases spanning the gap.